Listed here are 26 T cell receptor beta chains from one sample, sequenced in a study of Ad26.COV2.S vaccination and SARS-CoV-2 variants (dated by TCRdb to the early 2020s). Libraries were built with the immunoSEQ multiplex PCR assay. TCRdb took over this immuneACCESS table, retaining in-frame rearrangements with V and J assigned. Such tables are incomplete; in checked studies, under half of the missing clones stem from an unresolved V gene, and the remainder is unexplained. The sample table records more than 400,000 clones; less than 95% of these occur just once. The ten biggest clones cover around 4.5% of the sample. The treatment or condition label here, explained by the study, means: around 19 received Ad26.COV2.S at low or high dose, single or two shots; roughly five received placebo; per-sample allocation not given. For vaccine and placebo recipients, repertoires were sequenced using samples collected on day 63 after the first injection.

The starting material was peripheral blood, obtained in a trial of Ad26.COV2.S vaccine versus placebo. The receptor source for this set is a person between 18 and 65 years old who received the Ad26.COV2.S COVID-19 vaccine or a placebo.

The chain carries TRBV27 and TRBJ1-2; D remains unclear. Trimming removed 6 bases from V and 4 bases from J, with 12 bases in between. Germline V lookup: CDR1 MNHEY, CDR2 SMNVEV (reference sequence). This CDR3 is 13 amino acids long. CDR3 DNA: TGTGCCAGCAGCAATGCGGACTCCTATGGCTACACCTTC. This sequence encodes CASSNADSYGYTF.

This clone was seen once. As DNA, the CDR3 is TGTGCCAGCAGCTTAGGTAGGGGGGTGTCCGAGCAGTACTTC. This encodes CASSLGRGVSEQYF. The rearrangement joins TRBV7-2 to TRBJ2-7, with D possibly being TRBD1 or TRBD2 (6 bases each). The CDR3 loop spans 14 amino acids. The germline gives CDR1 SGHTA, CDR2 FQGNSA. V lost 1 base and J 6 bases, leaving 13 bases between the germline ends.

V and J are TRBV10-3 and TRBJ2-1; a possible D gene is TRBD2 (6 bases). In germline, CDR1 is ENHRY, CDR2 SYGVKD. The germline V and J ends were trimmed by 10 bases and 8 bases, with 12 bases remaining between them. The CDR3 has 11 amino acids. The DNA of the CDR3 is TGTGCCACGCGGGGAGAGGATGAGCAGTTCTTC. This gives the protein CATRGEDEQFF.

This chain links TRBV27 with TRBJ1-5, with a weak D call TRBD1 (5 bases). Germline values: CDR1 MNHEY, CDR2 SMNVEV (reference sequence). Trimming took 3 bases from V and 5 from J, leaving 11 bases between them. The CDR3 has 14 residues. The CDR3 region is CASSFKGDDQPQHF. The CDR3 DNA follows: TGTGCCAGCAGTTTTAAAGGGGACGATCAGCCCCAGCATTTT.

The V and J genes are TRBV27 and TRBJ2-7; 14 bases are a match to TRBD2. V trimming: 4 bases; J trimming: 2 bases; junction bases outside the gene matches: 4. This CDR3 is 16 amino acids long. The germline V gene has CDR1 MNHEY and CDR2 SMNVEV (reference sequence). CDR3 sequence reads: CASSSRLAGGAYEQYF. In DNA form, the CDR3 reads TGTGCCAGCAGTTCTAGACTAGCGGGAGGGGCCTACGAGCAGTACTTC.

This rearrangement joins TRBV12-3 or TRBV12-4 to TRBJ1-5; perhaps TRBD1 as D (5 bases). Trimming removed 9 bases at V and 3 bases at J, with 12 bases between. CDR3 length equals 13 residues. The CDR3 is CASSGGFNQPQHF. In nucleotides, the CDR3 is TGTGCCAGTTCGGGGGGTTTCAATCAGCCCCAGCATTTT.

In nucleotides, the CDR3 is TGCGCCAGCAGCCTACCCAGGGGGAACACTGAAGCTTTCTTT. It codes for CASSLPRGNTEAFF. This sequence joins TRBV4-1 and TRBJ1-1, with D possibly being TRBD1 (6 bases). From germline, CDR1 is MGHRA and CDR2 YSYEKL. This CDR3 spans 14 amino acids. Trimming removed 4 bases at V and 1 base at J, with 10 bases between.

The CDR3 coding sequence is TGTGCCAGCAGTTTGACGAGTAGATATAGCAATCAGCCCCAGCATTTT. Protein sequence: CASSLTSRYSNQPQHF. The genes are TRBV27 and TRBJ1-5; D gene uncertain. Trimming took off 3 bases at V and 0 bases at J, with 12 bases between the two ends. Germline values: CDR1 MNHEY, CDR2 SMNVEV (reference sequence). This CDR3 has 16 amino acids.

The chain joins TRBV7-2 to TRBJ1-2; no clear D gene. The length of the CDR3 is 13 residues. Trimming shortened V by 2 bases and J by 7 bases, and 11 bases separated the two germline ends. The germline CDR1 and CDR2 sequences are SGHTA and FQGNSA. In DNA form, the CDR3 reads TGTGCCAGCAGCTTAATTGTTCGGGGTGGCTACACCTTC. It encodes CASSLIVRGGYTF.

J is TRBJ2-5 and V is TRBV27, with TRBD2 matching 12 bases. The germline gives CDR1 MNHEY, CDR2 SMNVEV (reference sequence). This CDR3 is built from 15 residues. The trim removed 5 bases at V and 7 bases at J, leaving 8 bases unmatched. CDR3 amino acids: CASSPETSGSGTQYF. The CDR3 DNA reads TGTGCCAGCAGTCCAGAGACTAGCGGGAGTGGGACCCAGTACTTC.

The CDR3 region has the DNA TGTGCCAGCAGCGTTCGGGGGCGGGAGACCCAGTACTTC. Translation: CASSVRGRETQYF. The chain is built from TRBV7-8 and TRBJ2-5; D tentatively fits TRBD1 or TRBD2 (6 bases each). Germline V gene lookup returns CDR1 SGHVS and CDR2 FQNEAQ. The CDR3 has 13 residues. V lost 5 bases and J 5 bases, leaving 12 bases between the germline ends. Combining the CDR3 with reference TRBV7-8 and TRBJ2-5 gives the whole variable domain GAGVSQSPRYKVAKRGQDVALRCDPISGHVSLFWYQQALGQGPEFLTYFQNEAQLDKSGLPSDRFFAERPEGSVSTLKIQRTQQEDSAVYLCASSVRGRETQYFGPGTRLLVL.

The CDR3 DNA sequence: TGTGCCAGCAGCCCCCTGGAGAACACCGGGGAGCTGTTTTTT. Its translation: CASSPLENTGELFF. J is TRBJ2-2 and V is TRBV3-1 (or the pseudogene TRBV3-2); D remains ambiguous. CDR1 is LGHDT and CDR2 is YNNKEL in the germline V gene (reference sequence). CDR3 length: 14 amino acids. Between the trimmed V and J ends, which lost 4 bases and 1 base, there was a span of 7 bases.

The V and J genes are TRBV3-1 (or the pseudogene TRBV3-2) and TRBJ1-2; no firm D call. The CDR3 contains 15 residues. In germline, CDR1 is LGHDT, CDR2 YNNKEL (reference sequence). Between the trimmed V and J ends, which lost 0 bases and 0 bases, there was a span of 8 bases. Here the CDR3 reads CASSQDRTTNYGYTF. The CDR3 DNA reads TGTGCCAGCAGCCAAGACAGGACGACTAACTATGGCTACACCTTC.

This chain joins TRBV5-1 and TRBJ1-2; D remains ambiguous. The CDR3 contains 15 residues. Germline V gene sequence: CDR1 SGHRS, CDR2 YFSETQ. Trimming took off 4 bases at V and 4 bases at J, with 17 bases between the two ends. CDR3 region: CASSEMAGQVYGYTF. In nucleotides, the CDR3 is TGCGCCAGCAGCGAGATGGCTGGGCAGGTCTATGGCTACACCTTC.

The chain couples TRBV9 to TRBJ1-1, with 8 bases lining up with TRBD1. From germline, CDR1 is SGDLS and CDR2 YYNGEE. V lost 1 base, J lost 8 bases, and 4 bases stayed unmatched. The CDR3 spans 13 residues. CDR3 sequence (DNA): TGTGCCAGCAGCGTACTTGGACAGGGCGAAGCTTTCTTT. This encodes CASSVLGQGEAFF.

The chain recombines TRBV5-5 with TRBJ2-7, with D perhaps TRBD1 or TRBD2 (5 bases each). The CDR3 consists of 15 residues. CDR1 and CDR2 (germline): SGHKS, YYEKEE (reference sequence). V lost 3 bases and J lost 4, with 17 bases in between. CDR3 sequence reads: CASSWGPEGVYEQYF. CDR3 DNA sequence: TGTGCCAGCAGCTGGGGCCCTGAGGGCGTGTACGAGCAGTACTTC. Combining the CDR3 with reference TRBV5-5 and TRBJ2-7 gives the whole variable domain DAGVTQSPTHLIKTRGQQVTLRCSPISGHKSVSWYQQVLGQGPQFIFQYYEKEERGRGNFPDRFSARQFPNYSSELNVNALLLGDSALYLCASSWGPEGVYEQYFGPGTRLTVT.

This chain uses TRBV19 with TRBJ2-1; D gene uncertain. The V gene lost 3 bases and the J gene lost 6 bases, with 12 bases spanning the gap. The CDR3 runs 14 residues. Germline loops: CDR1 LNHDA, CDR2 SQIVND (reference sequence). CDR3 bases: TGTGCCAGTAGTATCCCCCGGGTGCCCAATGAGCAGTTCTTC. This translates into CASSIPRVPNEQFF.

V usage is TRBV24-1 and J usage is TRBJ2-1; 8 nucleotides agree with TRBD1. The CDR3 loop spans 17 amino acids. Germline V gene data show CDR1 as KGHDR and CDR2 as SFDVKD. V shed 3 bases and J 1 base; nucleotides not matched to a gene: 7. The CDR3 DNA sequence: TGTGCCACCAGTGATACTACAGGGGGACGGTCCTACAATGAGCAGTTCTTC. Protein product: CATSDTTGGRSYNEQFF.

The CDR3 DNA reads TGTGCTAGTGGGTCAGGTAGTGCTGGAAACACCATATATTTT. Protein product: CASGSGSAGNTIYF. V and J are TRBV12-5 and TRBJ1-3; D unresolved. The CDR3 length is 14 residues. The ends were cut back, 6 bases at V and 2 bases at J, with 11 bases in the middle. Germline assignment: CDR1 LGHNT and CDR2 FRNRAP.

The V call is TRBV7-2, the J call TRBJ2-5, with D tentatively TRBD1 (5 bases). The CDR3 totals 14 residues. Germline-derived CDR1 and CDR2 are SGHTA and FQGNSA. Trimming cost V 4 bases and J 4 bases, with 13 bases left between them. This chain's CDR3 is CASSSRRQGETQYF. The CDR3 nucleotides are TGTGCCAGCAGCTCGAGACGGCAGGGAGAGACCCAGTACTTC.

V usage is TRBV19 and J usage is TRBJ2-5; 9 positions agree with TRBD1. V was pared by 3 bases and J by 2 bases, with 19 bases of the junction left unmatched. The CDR3 runs to 20 residues. The germline V gene has CDR1 LNHDA and CDR2 SQIVND (reference sequence). This chain's CDR3 is CASSIRDRAQLALGQETQYF. CDR3 nucleotide sequence: TGTGCCAGTAGTATCCGGGACAGGGCCCAGCTGGCGCTAGGGCAAGAGACCCAGTACTTC.

This chain links TRBV2 with TRBJ2-3, with a tentative D call TRBD1 (5 bases). The CDR3 contains 14 residues. Per germline, CDR1 SNHLY and CDR2 FYNNEI. The V end lost 7 bases, the J end lost 2 bases, and 13 bases lay between the germline ends. The CDR3 DNA follows: TGTGCCAGCAACCGCAGGGCATACACAGATACGCAGTATTTT. This sequence encodes CASNRRAYTDTQYF.

The chain carries TRBV27 and TRBJ2-5, with 14 bases aligning to TRBD2. Germline CDR1 and CDR2: MNHEY and SMNVEV (reference sequence). There are 15 residues in the CDR3. Germline trimming cut 6 bases from V and 4 bases from J; bases unmatched to any gene: 4. CDR3 residues: CASSGTSGSIETQYF. CDR3 nucleotides: TGTGCCAGCAGCGGGACTAGCGGGAGCATAGAGACCCAGTACTTC.

In its sample, this clone was seen once. The chain combines TRBV28 with TRBJ1-1; no clear D. Germline loops: CDR1 MDHEN, CDR2 SYDVKM. Trimming left V 1 base short and J 3 bases short, with 12 bases between. This CDR3 is 15 amino acids long. This chain's CDR3 is CASSLSYTKYTEAFF. Here the CDR3 DNA reads TGTGCCAGCAGTTTATCTTACACGAAGTACACTGAAGCTTTCTTT.

The rearrangement joins TRBV19 to TRBJ2-7, with TRBD2 matching 8 bases. V shed 3 bases, J shed 4 bases, and the junction held 2 bases outside the gene matches. The CDR3 has 13 amino acids. Germline V lookup: CDR1 LNHDA, CDR2 SQIVND (reference sequence). The CDR3 DNA is TGTGCCAGTAGTATGGCGGGGGGTTACGAGCAGTACTTC. Translation: CASSMAGGYEQYF. Full variable domain (outside the CDR3, taken from reference TRBV19 and TRBJ2-7): DGGITQSPKYLFRKEGQNVTLSCEQNLNHDAMYWYRQDPGQGLRLIYYSQIVNDFQKGDIAEGYSVSREKKESFPLTVTSAQKNPTAFYLCASSMAGGYEQYFGPGTRLTVT.

This chain links TRBV10-3 with TRBJ2-1, with 9 bases matching TRBD2. Germline V gene sequence: CDR1 ENHRY, CDR2 SYGVKD. The CDR3 runs to 20 residues. The J segment lost 0 bases and the V segment lost 3 bases, leaving 15 bases of the junction unmatched. The chain's CDR3 is CAISDPFGSGGVSSYNEQFF. As DNA, the CDR3 is TGTGCCATCAGTGACCCCTTTGGTAGCGGGGGTGTAAGCTCCTACAATGAGCAGTTCTTC.